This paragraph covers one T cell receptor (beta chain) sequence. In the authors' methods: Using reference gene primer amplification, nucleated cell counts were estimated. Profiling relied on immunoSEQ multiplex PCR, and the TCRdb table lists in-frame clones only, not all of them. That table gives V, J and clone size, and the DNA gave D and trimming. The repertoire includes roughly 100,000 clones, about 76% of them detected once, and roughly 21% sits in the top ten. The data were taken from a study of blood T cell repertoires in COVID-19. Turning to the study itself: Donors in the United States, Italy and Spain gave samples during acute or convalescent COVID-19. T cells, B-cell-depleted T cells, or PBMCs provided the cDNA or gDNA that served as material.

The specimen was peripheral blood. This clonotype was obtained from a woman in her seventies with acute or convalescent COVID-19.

The DNA for the CDR3 is TGTGCCAGCAGGAAGACAGGGAGTGAAAAACTGTTTTTT. It specifies CASRKTGSEKLFF. The chain combines TRBV27 with TRBJ1-4, with 7 bases fitting TRBD1. Trimming cost V 6 bases and J 7 bases; bases outside gene matches: 5. The CDR3 runs 13 residues. CDR1 and CDR2 (germline): MNHEY, SMNVEV (reference sequence).